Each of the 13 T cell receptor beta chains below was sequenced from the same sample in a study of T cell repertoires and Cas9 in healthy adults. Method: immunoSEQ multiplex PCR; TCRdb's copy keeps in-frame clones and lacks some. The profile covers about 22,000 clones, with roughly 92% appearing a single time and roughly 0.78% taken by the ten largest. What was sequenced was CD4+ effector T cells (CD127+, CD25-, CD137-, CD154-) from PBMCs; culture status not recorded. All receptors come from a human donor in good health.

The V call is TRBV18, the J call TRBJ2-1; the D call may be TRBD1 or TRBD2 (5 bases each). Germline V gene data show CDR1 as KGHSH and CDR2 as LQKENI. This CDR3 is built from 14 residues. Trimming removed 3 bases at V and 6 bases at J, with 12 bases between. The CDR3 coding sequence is TGTGCCAGCTCACCGTTGGGGGAGAGCAATGAGCAGTTCTTC. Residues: CASSPLGESNEQFF.

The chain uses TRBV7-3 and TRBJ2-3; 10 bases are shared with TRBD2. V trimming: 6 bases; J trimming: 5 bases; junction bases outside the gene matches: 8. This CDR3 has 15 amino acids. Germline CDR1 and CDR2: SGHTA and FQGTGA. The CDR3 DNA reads TGTGCCAGCAGGCCGAGCGGGGGGGCCGGAGATACGCAGTATTTT. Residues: CASRPSGGAGDTQYF.

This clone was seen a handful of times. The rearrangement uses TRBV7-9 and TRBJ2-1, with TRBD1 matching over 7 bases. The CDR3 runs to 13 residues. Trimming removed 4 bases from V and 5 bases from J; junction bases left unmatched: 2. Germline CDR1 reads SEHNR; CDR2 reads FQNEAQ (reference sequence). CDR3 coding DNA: TGTGCCAGCAGCTGGGACAGCCACAATGAGCAGTTCTTC. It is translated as CASSWDSHNEQFF.

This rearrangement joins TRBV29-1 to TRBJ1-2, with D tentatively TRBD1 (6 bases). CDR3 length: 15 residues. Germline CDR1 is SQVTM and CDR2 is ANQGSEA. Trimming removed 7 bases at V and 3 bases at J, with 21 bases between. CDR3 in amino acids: CSAENRAERHYGYTF. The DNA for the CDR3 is TGCAGCGCCGAAAACAGGGCCGAGCGACACTATGGCTACACCTTC.

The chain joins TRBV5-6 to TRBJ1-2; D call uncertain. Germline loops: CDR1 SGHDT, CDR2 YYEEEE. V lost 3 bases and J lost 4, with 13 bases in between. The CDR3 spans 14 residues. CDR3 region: CASSSAPPRYGYTF. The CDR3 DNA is TGTGCCAGCAGCTCGGCGCCCCCTCGCTATGGCTACACCTTC. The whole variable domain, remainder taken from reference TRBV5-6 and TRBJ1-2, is DAGVTQSPTHLIKTRGQQVTLRCSPKSGHDTVSWYQQALGQGPQFIFQYYEEEERQRGNFPDRFSGHQFPNYSSELNVNALLLGDSALYLCASSSAPPRYGYTFGSGTRLTVV.

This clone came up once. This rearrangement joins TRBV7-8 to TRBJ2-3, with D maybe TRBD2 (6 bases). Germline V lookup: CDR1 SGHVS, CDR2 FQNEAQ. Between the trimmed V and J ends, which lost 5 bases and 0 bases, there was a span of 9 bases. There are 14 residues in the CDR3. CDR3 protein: CASSPGTSTDTQYF. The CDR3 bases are TGTGCCAGCAGCCCCGGGACTAGCACAGATACGCAGTATTTT. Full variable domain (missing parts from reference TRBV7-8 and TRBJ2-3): GAGVSQSPRYKVAKRGQDVALRCDPISGHVSLFWYQQALGQGPEFLTYFQNEAQLDKSGLPSDRFFAERPEGSVSTLKIQRTQQEDSAVYLCASSPGTSTDTQYFGPGTRLTVL.

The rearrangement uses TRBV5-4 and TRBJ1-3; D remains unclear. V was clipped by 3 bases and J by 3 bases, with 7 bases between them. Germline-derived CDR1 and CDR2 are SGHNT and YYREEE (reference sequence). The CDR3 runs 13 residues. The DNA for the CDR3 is TGTGCCAGCAGCTCGAACAGTGGAAACACCATATATTTT. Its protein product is CASSSNSGNTIYF.

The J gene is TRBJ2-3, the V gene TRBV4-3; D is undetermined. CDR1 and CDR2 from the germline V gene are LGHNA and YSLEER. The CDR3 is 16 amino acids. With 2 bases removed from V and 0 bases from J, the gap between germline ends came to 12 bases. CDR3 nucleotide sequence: TGCGCCAGCAGCCAAAACGCGGCCTTGAGCACAGATACGCAGTATTTT. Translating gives CASSQNAALSTDTQYF.

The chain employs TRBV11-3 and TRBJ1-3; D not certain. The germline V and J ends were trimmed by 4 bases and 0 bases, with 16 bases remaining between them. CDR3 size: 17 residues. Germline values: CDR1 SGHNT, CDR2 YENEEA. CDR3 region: CASSSSSGRYSGNTIYF. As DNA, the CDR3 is TGTGCCAGCAGCTCCTCGAGTGGGCGGTACTCTGGAAACACCATATATTTT.

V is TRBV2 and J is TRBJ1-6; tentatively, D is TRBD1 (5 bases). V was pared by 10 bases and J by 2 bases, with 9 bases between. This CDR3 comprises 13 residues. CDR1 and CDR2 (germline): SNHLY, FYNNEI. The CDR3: CATRQTYNSPLHF. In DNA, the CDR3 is TGTGCCACCCGACAGACCTATAATTCACCCCTCCACTTT.

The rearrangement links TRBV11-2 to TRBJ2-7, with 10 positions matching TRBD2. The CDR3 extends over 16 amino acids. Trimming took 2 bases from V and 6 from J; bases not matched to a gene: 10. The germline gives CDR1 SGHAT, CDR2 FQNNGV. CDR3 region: CASSLRSSGRLGEQYV. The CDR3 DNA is TGTGCCAGCAGCTTACGGTCTAGCGGGAGACTTGGCGAGCAGTACGTC.

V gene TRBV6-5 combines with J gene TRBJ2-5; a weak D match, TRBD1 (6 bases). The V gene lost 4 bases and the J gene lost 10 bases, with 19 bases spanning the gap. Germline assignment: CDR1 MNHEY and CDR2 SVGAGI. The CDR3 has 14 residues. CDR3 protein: CASSLRTARSVQYF. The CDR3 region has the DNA TGTGCCAGCAGTTTACGGACAGCGAGGAGTGTCCAGTACTTC.

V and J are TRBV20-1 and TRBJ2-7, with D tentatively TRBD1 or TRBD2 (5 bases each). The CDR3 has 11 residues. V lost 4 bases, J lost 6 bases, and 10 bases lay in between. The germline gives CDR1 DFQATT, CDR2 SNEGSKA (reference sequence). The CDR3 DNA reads TGCAGTGCTACGAGGGGTCGCGAGCAGTACGTC. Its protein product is CSATRGREQYV.